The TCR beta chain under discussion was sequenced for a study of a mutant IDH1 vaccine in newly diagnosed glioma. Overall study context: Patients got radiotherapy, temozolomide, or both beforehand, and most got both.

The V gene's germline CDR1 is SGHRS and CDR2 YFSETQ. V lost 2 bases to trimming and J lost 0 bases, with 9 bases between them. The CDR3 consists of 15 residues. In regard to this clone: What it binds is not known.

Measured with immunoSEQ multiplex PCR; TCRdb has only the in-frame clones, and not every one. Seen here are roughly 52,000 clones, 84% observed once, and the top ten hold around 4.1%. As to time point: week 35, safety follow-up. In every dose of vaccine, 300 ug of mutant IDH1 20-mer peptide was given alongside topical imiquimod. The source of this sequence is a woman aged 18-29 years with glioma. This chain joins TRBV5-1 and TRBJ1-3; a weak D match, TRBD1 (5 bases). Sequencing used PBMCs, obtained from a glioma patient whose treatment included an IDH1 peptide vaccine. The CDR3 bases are TGCGCCAGCAGCTTAGGGACGGACTCTGGAAACACCATATATTTT. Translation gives CASSLGTDSGNTIYF.